This TCR beta chain was captured by sequencing in a study of blood T cell repertoires in COVID-19. About the research overall: Spain, Italy and the United States supplied samples that represented acute and convalescent COVID-19. From T cells, B-cell-depleted T cells, or PBMCs came the material, which was cDNA or gDNA.

The sample holds one count of this clone. In the authors' workflow: It was from reference gene primer amplification that nucleated cell counts were estimated. Clones were read by immunoSEQ multiplex PCR, and TCRdb kept only the in-frame ones, dropping some. Clonal size and the V and J genes are those of that table, whereas D and trimming came from the DNA. The sample lists about 52,000 clones, under 90% occurring once. V lost 2 bases to trimming and J lost 7 bases, with 22 bases between them. This CDR3 spans 16 amino acids. Germline loops: CDR1 SGDLS, CDR2 YYNGEE. Material for sequencing was peripheral blood. The source of this sequence is an older man with active or convalescent COVID-19. The V call is TRBV9, the J call TRBJ2-7, with D unclear. CDR3 amino acids: CASSVAGSLVLAEQYF. CDR3 coding DNA: TGTGCCAGCAGCGTCGCCGGGTCCCTCGTCTTGGCGGAGCAGTACTTC.